This TCR beta chain was identified during a study of cytomegalovirus exposure and HLA in healthy donors. Study findings and constraints: TCR sequences were mostly rare, though some public TCRs occurred in many donors. Cytomegalovirus status, reportedly, was diagnosed with high specificity and sensitivity by the classifier. The authors reported that TCR beta sequences could predict HLA-A and HLA-B alleles. These predictions were accurate for most subjects in the first cohort.

About this clone: Antigen unknown.

Germline values: CDR1 SEHNR, CDR2 FQNEAQ (reference sequence). The CDR3 sequence is 16 residues long. After removal of 6 bases from V and 1 base from J, the junction contained 10 bases not matched to a gene. PCR involved 60 Vbeta and 13 Jbeta primers. Sequencing used immunoSEQ multiplex PCR; TCRdb keeps in-frame clones, though not all of them. The table includes 60,000 to 85,000 clones, 78% detected once. The V gene is TRBV7-9, the J gene TRBJ2-3; 7 nucleotides align to TRBD2. Sequencing was done on a sample of PBMCs. This clonotype was obtained from a man aged 40-49 years in good health and CMV-seronegative. CDR3 DNA sequence: TGTGCCAGCAGAAATTTTGGGGGAGGGGGCACAGATACGCAGTATTTT. Its protein product is CASRNFGGGGTDTQYF.